This TCR beta chain was profiled in a study of tumor T cells in aggressive B-cell lymphoma. Profiled with immunoSEQ multiplex PCR; TCRdb holds only in-frame clones, not every one. The sample lists some 1,500 clones; roughly 80% were seen once. This clone was counted only a few times. CDR1 is SGHKS, CDR2 YYEKEE, per germline (reference sequence). CDR3 length: 14 residues. The V gene end was trimmed by 5 bases and the J gene end by 4 bases; junction bases not matched to a gene: 6. The specimen sequenced was tumor tissue. This sequence was found in an adult with diffuse large B cell lymphoma. The rearrangement uses TRBV5-5 and TRBJ1-1; TRBD1 aligns across 9 bases. CDR3 amino acids: CASRGGTGFTEAFF. CDR3 sequence (DNA): TGTGCCAGCAGGGGGGGGACAGGGTTCACTGAAGCTTTCTTT.